What follows is one T cell receptor (beta chain) and its context. The antigen is unknown. These data come from a study of identifying expanded T cells in peripheral blood. Findings and caveats of the study: Over about two and four weeks, about 15 and 19 clones changed, versus roughly 1.1 between replicates.

The repertoire was sequenced with immunoSEQ multiplex PCR; TCRdb's copy has only in-frame clones and lacks some. The sample yields roughly 63,000 clones, approximately 83% seen once. The source of this sequence is a person aged 18 to 70 in good health. Sequencing was done on a sample of blood.

Here the CDR3 DNA reads TGTGCTAGTGGTTCGGAGACAGGGAGCGCGGATACGCAGTATTTT. Translating it yields CASGSETGSADTQYF. The chain is built from TRBV12-5 and TRBJ2-3, with TRBD1 matching over 7 bases. Trimming took 4 bases from V and 6 from J; bases not matched to a gene: 10. The germline V gene has CDR1 LGHNT and CDR2 FRNRAP. This CDR3 has 15 residues.